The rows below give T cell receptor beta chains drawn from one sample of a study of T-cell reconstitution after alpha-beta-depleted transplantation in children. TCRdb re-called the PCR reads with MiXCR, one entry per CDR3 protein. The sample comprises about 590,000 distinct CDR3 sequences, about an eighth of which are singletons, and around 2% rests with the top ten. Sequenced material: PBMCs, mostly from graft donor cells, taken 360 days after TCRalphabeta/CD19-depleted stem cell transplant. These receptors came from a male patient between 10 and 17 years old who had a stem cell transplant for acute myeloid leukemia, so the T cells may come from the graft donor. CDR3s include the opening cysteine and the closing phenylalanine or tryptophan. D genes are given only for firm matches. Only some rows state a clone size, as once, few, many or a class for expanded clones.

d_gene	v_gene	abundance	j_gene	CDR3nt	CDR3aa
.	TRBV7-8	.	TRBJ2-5	TGTGCCAGCAGCTCAACAGGGTCCAAGGGGACCCAGTACTTC	CASSSTGSKGTQYF
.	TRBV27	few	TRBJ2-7	TGTGCCAGCAGTTCGGGACTCGCCCCTTACGAGCAGTACTTC	CASSSGLAPYEQYF
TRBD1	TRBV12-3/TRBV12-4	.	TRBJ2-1	TGTGCCAGCAGTTTAAGGGGGCAGATTGAGCAGTTCTTC	CASSLRGQIEQFF
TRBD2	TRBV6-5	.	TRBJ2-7	TGTGCCAGCAGTTACGGGTCCGGACTAGCCATCTACGAGCAGTACTTC	CASSYGSGLAIYEQYF
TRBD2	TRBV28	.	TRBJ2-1	TGTGCCAGCAGCCGACTAGCGGGTTTGTTCTTC	CASSRLAGLFF
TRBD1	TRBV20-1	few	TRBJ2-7	TGCAGTGCACCTGACAGGGGGGTCTACGAGCAGTACTTC	CSAPDRGVYEQYF
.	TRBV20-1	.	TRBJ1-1	TGCAGTACTTCCAGGAATATGAACACTGAAGCTTTCTTT	CSTSRNMNTEAFF
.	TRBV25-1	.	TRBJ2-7	TGTGCCAGCAGTCCTGTGACAGGCTCCTACGAGCAGTACTTC	CASSPVTGSYEQYF
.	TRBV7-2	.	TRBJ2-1	TGTGCCAGCAGCCGTGGCCCCGGGGAGCAGTTCTTC	CASSRGPGEQFF
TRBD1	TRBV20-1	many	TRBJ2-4	TGCAGTGCACCGACAGGGGGCAACATTCAGTACTTC	CSAPTGGNIQYF
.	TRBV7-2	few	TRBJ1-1	TGTGCCAGCAGCTTAGCGGACGAGATTGAAGCTTTCTTT	CASSLADEIEAFF
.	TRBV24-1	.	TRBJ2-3	TGTGCCACCAGTAAGGGGCCCTTTGATACGCAGTATTTT	CATSKGPFDTQYF
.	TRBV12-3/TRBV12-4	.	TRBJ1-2	TGTGCCAGCAGCGTAGCAGGGCACGGCTACACCTTC	CASSVAGHGYTF
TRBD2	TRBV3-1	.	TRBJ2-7	TGTGCCAGCAGCCAAGCGGCTGGGAGGGGCGAGCAGTACTTC	CASSQAAGRGEQYF
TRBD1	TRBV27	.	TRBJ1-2	TGTGCCAGCAGTTCCGGGACAGGGAGAAGCTACACCTTC	CASSSGTGRSYTF
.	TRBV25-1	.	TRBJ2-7	TGTGCCAGCAGCTTTTCGGGGTTTAACGAGCAGTACTTC	CASSFSGFNEQYF
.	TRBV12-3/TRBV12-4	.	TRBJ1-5	TGTGCCAGCTGTATTCAATCCGGCTCCAATCAGCCCCAGCATTTT	CASCIQSGSNQPQHF
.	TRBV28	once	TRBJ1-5	TGTGCCAGCAGTTTACCTTACAGGGACAATCAGCCCCAGCATTTT	CASSLPYRDNQPQHF
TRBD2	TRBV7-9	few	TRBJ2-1	TGTGCCAGCGGGAGGGCCCCTCACAATGAGCAGTTCTTC	CASGRAPHNEQFF
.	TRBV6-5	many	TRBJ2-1	TGTGCCAGCAGTTACTCGGTCCTCGAGGCACGGGATTCCAATGAGCAGTTCTTC	CASSYSVLEARDSNEQFF
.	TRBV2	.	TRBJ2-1	TGTGCCAGTGGCACGCGTGACTCCTACAATGAGCAGTTCTTC	CASGTRDSYNEQFF
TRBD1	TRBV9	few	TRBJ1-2	TGTGCCAGCAGCCCACGACAGGGGGAGCCCTATGGCTACACCTTC	CASSPRQGEPYGYTF
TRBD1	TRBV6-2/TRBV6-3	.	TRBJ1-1	TGTGCCAGCAGGGAACAGGGGGCCCTCTTCTTT	CASREQGALFF